This T cell receptor beta chain came from a study of blood T cell repertoires in COVID-19. Study context: Collection of acute and convalescent COVID-19 samples took place in the United States, Italy and Spain. Sample material is recorded as cDNA or gDNA derived from T cells, B-cell-depleted T cells, or PBMCs.

Per the original methods: Estimation of nucleated cell counts was performed using reference gene primer amplification. The protocol was immunoSEQ multiplex PCR, while the TCRdb copy is restricted to in-frame clones and leaves out a portion. V, J and clone size were drawn from that table, and D and trimming were deduced from the DNA. The table lists more than 95,000 clones, 70% to 90% of them singletons. Germline CDR1 KGHSH, CDR2 LQKENI. This CDR3 has 13 amino acids. Trimming cost V 8 bases and J 7 bases, with 17 bases left between them. Sequencing was carried out using peripheral blood. The TCR was taken from a human donor in a cohort sampled during active COVID-19. The chain carries TRBV18 and TRBJ1-2; D possibly corresponds to TRBD1 (6 bases). The CDR3 is CASKETGRAGYTF. The CDR3 bases are TGTGCCAGCAAAGAAACAGGGCGGGCTGGCTACACCTTC. Complete variable domain (other parts from reference TRBV18 and TRBJ1-2): NAGVMQNPRHLVRRRGQEARLRCSPMKGHSHVYWYRQLPEEGLKFMVYLQKENIIDESGMPKERFSAEFPKEGPSILRIQQVVRGDSAAYFCASKETGRAGYTFGSGTRLTVV.